The rows below give T cell receptor beta chains drawn from one sample of a study of beta chain features in type 1 diabetes. The method was immunoSEQ multiplex PCR; TCRdb's version includes in-frame clones alone and lacks a portion of them. The sample gives 240,000 or so clones, around 14% of which show up once; about 0.018% is in the top ten. The sequenced material came from naive CD4+ T cells from blood. These receptors originate from a man in his thirties or forties with type 1 diabetes. Each CDR3 is given with its conserved first and last residue. The order of the fields is J gene, clone size, D gene, V gene, CDR3 protein. The D gene is left open where the match is weak. Clone size appears in some rows only: once, few, many, or a class for an expanded clone.

TRBJ2-2 . . TRBV6-5 CASSLRETGELFF
TRBJ1-1 few . TRBV5-1 CASSPNLSTNTEAFF
TRBJ1-2 few . TRBV5-4 CASSLGGGYTF
TRBJ2-1 . TRBD2 TRBV5-4 CASSQTSGKYNEQFF
TRBJ1-1 . . TRBV5-1 CASSFSTLNTEAFF
TRBJ2-5 . TRBD2 TRBV13 CASRHWTSGETQYF
TRBJ1-1 few TRBD1 TRBV30 CAWHRQGPEAFF
TRBJ2-7 . . TRBV6-5 CASSYSWADAYEQYF
TRBJ1-1 few TRBD1 TRBV7-2 CASSPDRVNTEAFF
TRBJ1-5 . . TRBV5-6 CASSVRGALGPQHF
TRBJ2-7 few . TRBV9 CASSVGDGDYEQYF
TRBJ2-3 . . TRBV6-5 CASSYSTSTDTQYF
TRBJ2-1 . . TRBV7-2 CASSLGAGLRVNEQFF
TRBJ2-3 few TRBD2 TRBV29-1 CSVGGGSTDTQYF
TRBJ2-2 few . TRBV6-1 CASSAGESTGELFF
TRBJ1-1 few . TRBV18 CASSPQGPNTEAFF
TRBJ1-6 . . TRBV27 CASSFNSYNSPLHF
TRBJ1-5 . . TRBV4-2 CASSQEGEEGQPQHF
TRBJ2-3 few TRBD1 TRBV10-3 CATTGDGWATQYF
TRBJ1-1 few TRBD1 TRBV30 CAWTRQGVGTEAFF
TRBJ2-7 . . TRBV19 CATAPGLALNEQYF
TRBJ1-2 . . TRBV7-8 CASSLDGLPGEGYTF
TRBJ2-7 few . TRBV5-1 CASSLNGRGYEQYF
TRBJ1-5 . . TRBV27 CASSLSRVSQPQHF
TRBJ2-7 . TRBD2 TRBV7-2 CASSSGLAHTYEQYF
TRBJ2-7 . TRBD1 TRBV30 CAWSTGTAVHEQYF
TRBJ2-2 few . TRBV5-1 CASSGDPPNTGELFF
TRBJ2-2 . TRBD2 TRBV5-1 CASSLAGGNTGELFF
TRBJ1-5 few . TRBV7-9 CASSSDYQPQHF
TRBJ1-6 few TRBD1 TRBV30 CAWSKEGAAYNSPLHF
TRBJ1-2 few . TRBV2 CASSVGGRGYTF
TRBJ2-2 few . TRBV19 CASSIGRDAGELFF
TRBJ1-5 . TRBD1 TRBV30 CAWSVREGASQPQHF
TRBJ2-5 . . TRBV7-9 CASSRGSTHQETQYF
TRBJ2-3 few TRBD2 TRBV12-5 CASGSGLAGPTDTQYF
TRBJ1-1 few . TRBV20-1 CSARGATEAFF
TRBJ1-3 . TRBD1 TRBV18 CASSPGGQAFMGGNTIYF